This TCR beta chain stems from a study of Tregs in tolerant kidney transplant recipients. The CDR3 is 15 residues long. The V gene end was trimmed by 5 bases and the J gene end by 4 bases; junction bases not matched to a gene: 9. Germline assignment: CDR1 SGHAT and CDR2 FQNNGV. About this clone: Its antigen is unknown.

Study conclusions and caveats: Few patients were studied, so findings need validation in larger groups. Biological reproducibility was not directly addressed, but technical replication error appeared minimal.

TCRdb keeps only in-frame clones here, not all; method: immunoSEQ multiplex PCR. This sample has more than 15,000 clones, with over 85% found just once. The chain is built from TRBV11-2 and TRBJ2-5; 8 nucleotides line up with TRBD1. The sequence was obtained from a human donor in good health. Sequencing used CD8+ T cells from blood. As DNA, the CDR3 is TGTGCCAGCAGCGAACGGACAGGGCAGCGAGAGACCCAGTACTTC. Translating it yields CASSERTGQRETQYF.